This T cell receptor (beta chain) emerged from a study of blood T cells in healthy people across ages. Points from the study as a whole: Donor CMV infection status was unknown, possibly confounding age-related changes in expanded clonotypes. Among T cells, TCR beta diversity per million cells dropped roughly linearly as age rose.

A second PCR, run for about 6 to 12 cycles, used a sample-barcoded 5' primer plus a J-beta primer mix. A template-switch adaptor with 12 random nucleotides tagged each cDNA molecule. Every sample gave at least 3 million paired-end reads containing CDR3. TCRdb fed the 5' RACE reads into MiXCR, producing one record per CDR3 protein. The sample carries 1,800,000 or so distinct CDR3 sequences, about two fifths recorded once. The CDR3 sequence is 13 residues long. The V and J ends lost 10 bases and 0 bases respectively, with 12 bases between them. As regards this clonotype: Its antigen is currently unknown.

The V call is TRBV12-3 or TRBV12-4, the J call TRBJ1-1, with D unclear. The TCR sequence derives from a human donor in good health. Material for sequencing was blood. CDR3 region: CATSGQVNTEAFF. CDR3 nucleotides: TGTGCCACCTCGGGCCAAGTGAACACTGAAGCTTTCTTT.